This TCR beta chain was sequenced for a study of long-term antiretroviral therapy in people with HIV. Overall study results and limits: CDR3 lengths in HIV samples spanned a narrower range than controls.

This CDR3 has 13 residues. Trimming removed 2 bases from V and 1 base from J, with 2 bases in between. Germline V gene lookup returns CDR1 MNHEY and CDR2 SMNVEV (reference sequence). Researchers ran immunoSEQ v3.0 at survey level. This table comes from immunoSEQ multiplex PCR, and its TCRdb copy is limited to in-frame clones, with some not included. The sample contains about 35,000 clones, roughly 80% of which appear only once. The samples, holding roughly 0.95-10 million cryopreserved PBMC, were thawed before DNA extraction was carried out. Concerning this clone: Its target is not known.

V gene TRBV27 combines with J gene TRBJ2-2; D uncertain. This receptor was obtained from a woman in her 50s with HIV. The starting material was unsorted PBMCs, obtained 2 years after starting antiretroviral therapy. CDR3 residues: CASSLVNTGELFF. DNA for the CDR3: TGTGCCAGCAGTTTAGTGAACACCGGGGAGCTGTTTTTT.